The 9 T cell receptor beta chains reported below all come from one sample, sequenced in a study of blood T cell repertoires in COVID-19. The assay was immunoSEQ multiplex PCR, and TCRdb's table has in-frame clones only and misses some. The sample lists about 200,000 clones, around 89% occurring once. Sequenced input: peripheral blood. The receptors stem from a man aged 35-49 years with active or convalescent COVID-19.

This chain links TRBV28 with TRBJ1-5; D not resolved. CDR1 MDHEN and CDR2 SYDVKM come from the germline V gene. Trimming shortened V by 2 bases and J by 0 bases, and 11 bases separated the two germline ends. This CDR3 has 16 amino acids. The CDR3 here is CASSLGPRNSNQPQHF. The CDR3 DNA is TGTGCCAGCAGTTTAGGTCCCAGAAATAGCAATCAGCCCCAGCATTTT. Based on the CDR3 plus reference TRBV28 and TRBJ1-5, the full variable domain is DVKVTQSSRYLVKRTGEKVFLECVQDMDHENMFWYRQDPGLGLRLIYFSYDVKMKEKGDIPEGYSVSREKKERFSLILESASTNQTSMYLCASSLGPRNSNQPQHFGDGTRLSIL.

This chain uses TRBV5-1 with TRBJ2-1, with D possibly being TRBD2 (5 bases). The CDR3 extends over 15 amino acids. The germline V and J ends were trimmed by 3 bases and 1 base, with 11 bases remaining between them. Germline assignment: CDR1 SGHRS and CDR2 YFSETQ. CDR3 amino acids: CASSYDYWSYNEQFF. The DNA of the CDR3 is TGCGCCAGCAGCTACGACTACTGGTCCTACAATGAGCAGTTCTTC.

The rearrangement links TRBV7-8 to TRBJ2-7, with 8 nucleotides matching TRBD2. The CDR3 has 17 residues. The V segment lost 5 bases and the J segment 3 bases; nucleotides outside the gene matches: 15. Germline assignment: CDR1 SGHVS and CDR2 FQNEAQ. Here the CDR3 DNA reads TGTGCCAGCAGCCGAGGGGGGCTGCGGGGGGTTCACTACGAGCAGTACTTC. Amino acids: CASSRGGLRGVHYEQYF.

The V gene is TRBV27, the J gene TRBJ2-1; TRBD1 matches 9 bases. CDR3 length: 15 amino acids. Losses at the gene ends were 5 bases for V and 7 bases for J; bases not matched to a gene: 9. The V gene's germline CDR1 is MNHEY and CDR2 SMNVEV (reference sequence). The CDR3 loop is CASSPPGTGMNEQFF. Here the CDR3 DNA reads TGTGCCAGCAGTCCACCCGGGACAGGGATGAATGAGCAGTTCTTC.

V and J are TRBV28 and TRBJ1-2; the match to TRBD1 covers 12 bases. The CDR3 is 14 amino acids. Germline-derived CDR1 and CDR2 are MDHEN and SYDVKM. J was trimmed by 7 bases and V by 2 bases; bases with no gene match: 2. The CDR3 sequence is CASSLGTGGSGYTF. The CDR3 DNA sequence: TGTGCCAGCAGTTTAGGGACAGGGGGCAGTGGCTACACCTTC.

The chain links TRBV6-1 to TRBJ2-7, with 7 bases aligning to TRBD1. Germline loops: CDR1 MNHNS, CDR2 SASEGT. V lost 2 bases, J lost 1 base, and 2 bases stayed unmatched. The length of the CDR3 is 14 residues. As DNA, the CDR3 is TGTGCCAGCAGTGAATCAGGGGGATCCTACGAGCAGTACTTC. Translating gives CASSESGGSYEQYF.

The rearrangement uses TRBV12-3 or TRBV12-4 and TRBJ1-1, with D tentatively TRBD1 (6 bases). V gave up 6 bases and J gave up 6 bases, with 11 bases separating them. The CDR3 spans 12 residues. CDR3 in amino acids: CASRAGAAEAFF. The CDR3 DNA reads TGTGCCAGCAGGGCAGGGGCCGCTGAAGCTTTCTTT.

This sequence joins TRBV6-6 and TRBJ1-5; D not certain. This CDR3 is 12 amino acids long. CDR1 and CDR2 from the germline V gene are MNHNY and SVGAGI (reference sequence). V was clipped by 6 bases and J by 4 bases, with 7 bases between them. CDR3: CASRTGNQPQHF. Written as DNA, the CDR3 is TGTGCCAGCAGGACGGGGAATCAGCCCCAGCATTTT.

This rearrangement joins TRBV19 to TRBJ2-2, with 8 bases identical to TRBD1. Per germline, CDR1 LNHDA and CDR2 SQIVND (reference sequence). The CDR3 length is 16 residues. V trimming: 6 bases; J trimming: 1 base; junction bases outside the gene matches: 7. CDR3 bases: TGTGCCAGTAGGTATCGGACAGGGATGAACACCGGGGAGCTGTTTTTT. Protein sequence: CASRYRTGMNTGELFF. Based on the CDR3 plus reference TRBV19 and TRBJ2-2, the full variable domain is DGGITQSPKYLFRKEGQNVTLSCEQNLNHDAMYWYRQDPGQGLRLIYYSQIVNDFQKGDIAEGYSVSREKKESFPLTVTSAQKNPTAFYLCASRYRTGMNTGELFFGEGSRLTVL.